This T cell receptor (beta chain) was sequenced during a study of CD8 T cells in Susac syndrome (dated by TCRdb to 2018 to 2020). A note on the overall study: Of the Susac syndrome patients who were sequenced, more than five had clinically active disease and about 8 were in clinical remission. At blood withdrawal, Susac syndrome patients were therapy-naive, treated with corticosteroids (with IVIg additionally given to some), or treated with IVIg alone. The study used repertoire sequencing to test whether antigen drove CD8+ T cell activation and differentiation in Susac syndrome.

The full study reports these points: In the CD4+ T cell repertoire of Susac syndrome patients, clonal expansion was not detected. The TCR sequencing and HLA analysis was acknowledged to have included a relatively small number of individuals.

As to this clonotype: The target of this receptor is not known. Per-nucleotide qualities are absent, and no much larger clonotype sits a single base away.

RNA was extracted using the RNeasy kit, and about 0.5 to 1 ug of the RNA was reverse transcribed with random hexamers. The immunoSEQ multiplex PCR assay, covering 54 Vbeta and 13 Jbeta segments, was used to amplify TCR beta CDR3 regions. Bias from PCR amplification was corrected by using a synthetic template baseline for primer optimization and for computational correction. The paper's data handling went like this. Reads were annotated to V, D and J genes according to IMGT and were analyzed with immunoSEQ Analyzer, with only productive sequences retained. To calculate clonality, Shannon entropy was normalized by log2 of the number of productive unique sequences and then subtracted from one. Public and private clones were assessed among the 100 most prevalent clones of each patient and control. A clone was defined as Susac-specific if it was absent from the healthy and MS cohorts, from 1052 published viral clones and from other ImmuneACCESS disease sequences. TCRdb's own reprocessing of the public reads used fastp at Q25 and MiXCR and kept productive beta chains. For every CDR3 protein sequence, its rows merge into one entry that carries the most common genes and DNA. These V and J calls originate from TCRdb's pipeline instead of the authors' own analysis. The table for this sample lists some 170,000 distinct CDR3 sequences; just under 95% of them were counted only once. 0.095% to 0.1% of the sample rests with the top ten.

High-throughput TCR beta sequencing profiled peripheral blood CD8+ and CD4+ T cells from healthy donors, Susac syndrome patients and multiple sclerosis patients. Recently defined diagnostic criteria for definite or probable disease were met by the Susac syndrome patients. CD8+ TEMRA cells were enriched by FACS, while bulk CD8+ and CD4+ T cells were purified by magnetic negative isolation. Blood was drawn into EDTA tubes, processed within 24 hours, and PBMCs were isolated by density gradient centrifugation. PBMCs intended for TCR sequencing were cryopreserved in liquid nitrogen and were subsequently thawed in a 37 degrees C water bath. The sorted or isolated CD4+, CD8+ and CD8+ TEMRA cells reached a purity of at least 90%. The germline ends are 11 bases apart after V is trimmed by 0 bases and J by 2 bases. The CDR3 runs 15 amino acids, cysteine and phenylalanine included. The kept DNA is CDR3 alone, 45 bases in frame from the first base. The germline V gene encodes CDR1 DFQATT and CDR2 SNEGSKA (reference sequence).

Input material: CD4+ T cells from PBMCs. The sequence was collected from a human donor with Susac syndrome. This chain is built from TRBV20-1 and TRBJ1-5; the best D guess is TRBD1, with 5 bases matching. The base sequence is TGCAGTGCTAGAGAAACGAGGGGAGGCAATCAGCCCCAGCATTTT. The translation is CSARETRGGNQPQHF.